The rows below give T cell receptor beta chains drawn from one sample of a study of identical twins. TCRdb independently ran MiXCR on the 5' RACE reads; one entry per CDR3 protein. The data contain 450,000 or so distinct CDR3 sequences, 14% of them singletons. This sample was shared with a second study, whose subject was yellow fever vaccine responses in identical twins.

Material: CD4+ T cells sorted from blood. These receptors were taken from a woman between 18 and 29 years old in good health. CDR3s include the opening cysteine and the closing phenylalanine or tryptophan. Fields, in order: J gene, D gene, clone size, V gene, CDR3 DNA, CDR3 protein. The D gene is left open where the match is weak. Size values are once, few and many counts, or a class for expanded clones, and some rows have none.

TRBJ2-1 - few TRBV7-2 TGTGCCAGCAGCTTACGACCAGGGTACAATGAGCAGTTCTTC CASSLRPGYNEQFF
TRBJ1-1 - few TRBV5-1 TGCGCCAGCAGCTTGGAAGGTTTGTACACTGAAGCTTTCTTT CASSLEGLYTEAFF
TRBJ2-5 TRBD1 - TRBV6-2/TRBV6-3 TGTGCCAGCAGCTACAGGACAGGGACAGAGACCCAGTACTTC CASSYRTGTETQYF
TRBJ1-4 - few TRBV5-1 TGCGCCAGCAGCTCTGGACAGATGATGGGGAAGTATGAAAAACTGTTTTTT CASSSGQMMGKYEKLFF
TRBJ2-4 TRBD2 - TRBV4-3 TGCGCCAGCAGCCAAGGGGCTAGCGGGAGTACTAGGGTCAAAAACATTCAGTACTTC CASSQGASGSTRVKNIQYF
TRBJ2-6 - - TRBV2 TGTGCCAGCAGGATGACTGGGGCCAACGTCCTGACTTTC CASRMTGANVLTF
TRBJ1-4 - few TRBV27 TGTGCCAGCAGCTATTCTGGGCTGGATGAAAAACTGTTTTTT CASSYSGLDEKLFF
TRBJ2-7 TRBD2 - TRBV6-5 TGTGCCAGCAGTTACTCGGCGGGGGAGGACGAGCAGTACTTC CASSYSAGEDEQYF
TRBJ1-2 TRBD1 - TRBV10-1 TGCGCCTGCAGTGAGAACAGGGGCTATGGCTACACCTTC CACSENRGYGYTF
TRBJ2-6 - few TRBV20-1 TGCAGTGCCACGAAGTCTGGGGCCAACGTCCTGACTTTC CSATKSGANVLTF
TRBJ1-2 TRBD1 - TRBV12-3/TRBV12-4 TGTGCCAGCAGTTTAGAGGCAGGGGGCGCGGAGGGCTACACCTTC CASSLEAGGAEGYTF
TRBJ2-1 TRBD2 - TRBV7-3 TGTGCCAGCAGCAGGGACTTTGCGGGGGGACTCAATGAGCAGTTCTTC CASSRDFAGGLNEQFF
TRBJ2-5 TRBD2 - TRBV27 TGTGCCAGCAGTTTATACCCTGGGAATAGCGGGGGGCCCCAGTACTTC CASSLYPGNSGGPQYF
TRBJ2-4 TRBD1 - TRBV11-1 TGTGCCAGCAGCGTGATCGGGACAGGGGGGACCCTAGCCAAAAACATTCAGTACTTC CASSVIGTGGTLAKNIQYF
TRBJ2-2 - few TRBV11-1 TGTGCCAGCAGCCCGACAGTTAACACCGGGGAGCTGTTTTTT CASSPTVNTGELFF
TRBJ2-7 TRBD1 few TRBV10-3 TGTGCCATCAGTGCCGGGACAGGTCCCTACGAGCAGTACTTC CAISAGTGPYEQYF
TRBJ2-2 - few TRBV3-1 TGTGCCAGCAGCCACTTCCACCGGGAGCTGTTTTTT CASSHFHRELFF
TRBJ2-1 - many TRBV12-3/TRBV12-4 TGTGCCAGCAGTCAGAGGTATAATGAGCAGTTCTTC CASSQRYNEQFF
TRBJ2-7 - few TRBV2 TGTGCCAGCAGGGAAGCAGGGTCTTGGCAGTACTTC CASREAGSWQYF
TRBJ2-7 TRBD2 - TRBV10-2 TGCGCCAGCAGTGAGCCGGGTGGGGAGCGGGAGGGCTTCGAGCAGTACTTC CASSEPGGEREGFEQYF
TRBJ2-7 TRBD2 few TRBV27 TGTGCCAGCAGTTTTAGCGGGAGGGGGTCCGAGCAGTACTTC CASSFSGRGSEQYF
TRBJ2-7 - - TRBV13 TGTGCCAGCAGCTCATCTAGCGCTACCCCCTCCTACGAGCAGTACTTC CASSSSSATPSYEQYF
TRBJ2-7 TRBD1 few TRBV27 TGTGCCAGCGCGGACCGGGACAGGGGTTACGAGCAGTACTTC CASADRDRGYEQYF
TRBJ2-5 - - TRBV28 TGTGCCAGCAGGGTGGGGGGGCGCCAAGAGACCCAGTACTTC CASRVGGRQETQYF
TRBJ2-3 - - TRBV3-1 TGTGCCAGCAGCCTACAGGGGAGGGGCACAGATACGCAGTATTTT CASSLQGRGTDTQYF
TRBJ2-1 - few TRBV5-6 TGTGCCAGCAGCTTGGAACGGGGCTCCTACAATGAGCAGTTCTTC CASSLERGSYNEQFF
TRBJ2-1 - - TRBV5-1 TGCGCCAGCAGCTTGGCCCGGGTGAATGAGCAGTTCTTC CASSLARVNEQFF
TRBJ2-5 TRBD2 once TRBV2 TGTGCCATAGGGACTAGCGGGAAACAAGAGACCCAGTACTTC CAIGTSGKQETQYF
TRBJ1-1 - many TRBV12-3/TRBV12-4 TGTGCCAGCAGACCGGGAAACACTGAAGCTTTCTTT CASRPGNTEAFF
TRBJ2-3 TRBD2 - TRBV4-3 TGCGCCAGCAGCCAAGAGGTAGGCGGGAGTGGCACAGATACGCAGTATTTT CASSQEVGGSGTDTQYF
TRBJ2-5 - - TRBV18 TGTGCCAGCTCAAGGACAGAGGGAAGGCAAGAGACCCAGTACTTC CASSRTEGRQETQYF
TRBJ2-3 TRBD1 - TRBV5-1 TGCGCCAGCAGCAACCGACAGGGTGCAGATACGCAGTATTTT CASSNRQGADTQYF
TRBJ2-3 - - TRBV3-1 TGTGCCAGCAGCCAAGGAGATCGGGCTAGCACAGATACGCAGTATTTT CASSQGDRASTDTQYF
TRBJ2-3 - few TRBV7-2 TGTGCCAGCAGCTTATACTCAGGGGCGTTTAGCACAGATACGCAGTATTTT CASSLYSGAFSTDTQYF
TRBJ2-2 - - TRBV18 TGTGCCAGCTCGTATCAGGGGAACACCGGGGAGCTGTTTTTT CASSYQGNTGELFF